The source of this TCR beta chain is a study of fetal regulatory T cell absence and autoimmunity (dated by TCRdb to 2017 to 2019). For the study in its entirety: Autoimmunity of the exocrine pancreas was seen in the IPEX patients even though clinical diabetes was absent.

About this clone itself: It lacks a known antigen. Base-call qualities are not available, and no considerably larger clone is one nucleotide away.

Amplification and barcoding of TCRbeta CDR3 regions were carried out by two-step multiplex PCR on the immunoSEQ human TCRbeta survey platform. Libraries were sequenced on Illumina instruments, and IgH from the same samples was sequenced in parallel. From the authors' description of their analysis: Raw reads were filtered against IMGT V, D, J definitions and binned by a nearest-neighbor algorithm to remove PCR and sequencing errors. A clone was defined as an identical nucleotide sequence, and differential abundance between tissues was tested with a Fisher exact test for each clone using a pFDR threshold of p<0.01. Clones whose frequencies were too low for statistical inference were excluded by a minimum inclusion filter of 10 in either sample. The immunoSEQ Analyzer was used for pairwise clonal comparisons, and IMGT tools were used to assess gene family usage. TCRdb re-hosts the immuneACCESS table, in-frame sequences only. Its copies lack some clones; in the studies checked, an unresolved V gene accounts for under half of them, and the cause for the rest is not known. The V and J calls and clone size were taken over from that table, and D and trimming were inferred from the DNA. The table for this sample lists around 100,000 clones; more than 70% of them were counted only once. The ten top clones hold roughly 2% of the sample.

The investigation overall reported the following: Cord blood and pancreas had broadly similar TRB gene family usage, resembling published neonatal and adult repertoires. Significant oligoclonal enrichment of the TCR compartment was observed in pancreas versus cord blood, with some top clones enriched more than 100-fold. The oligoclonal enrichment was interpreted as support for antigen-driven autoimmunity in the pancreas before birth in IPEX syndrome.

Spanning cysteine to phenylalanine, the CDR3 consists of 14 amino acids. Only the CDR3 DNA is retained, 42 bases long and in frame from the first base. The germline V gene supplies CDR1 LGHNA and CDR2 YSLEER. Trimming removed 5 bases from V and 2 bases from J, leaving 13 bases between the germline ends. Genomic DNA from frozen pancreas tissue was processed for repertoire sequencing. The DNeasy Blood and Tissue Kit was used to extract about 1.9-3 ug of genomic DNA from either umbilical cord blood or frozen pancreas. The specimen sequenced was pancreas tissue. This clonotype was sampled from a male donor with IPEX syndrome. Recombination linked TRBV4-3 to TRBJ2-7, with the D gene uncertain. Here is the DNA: TGCGCCAGCAGCTCCCATCGTGGGCCCTACGAGCAGTACTTC. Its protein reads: CASSSHRGPYEQYF.